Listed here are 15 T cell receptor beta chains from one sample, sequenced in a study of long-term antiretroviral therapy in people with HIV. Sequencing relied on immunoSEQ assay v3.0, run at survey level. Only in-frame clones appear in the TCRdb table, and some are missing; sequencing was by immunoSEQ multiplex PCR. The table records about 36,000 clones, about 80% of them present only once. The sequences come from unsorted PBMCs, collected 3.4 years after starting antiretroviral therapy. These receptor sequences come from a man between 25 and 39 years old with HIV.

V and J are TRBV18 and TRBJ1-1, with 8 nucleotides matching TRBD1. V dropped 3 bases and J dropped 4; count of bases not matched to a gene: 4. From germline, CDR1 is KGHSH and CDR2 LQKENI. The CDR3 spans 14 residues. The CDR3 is CASSPDRGGTEAFF. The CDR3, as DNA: TGTGCCAGCTCACCCGACAGGGGTGGCACTGAAGCTTTCTTT.

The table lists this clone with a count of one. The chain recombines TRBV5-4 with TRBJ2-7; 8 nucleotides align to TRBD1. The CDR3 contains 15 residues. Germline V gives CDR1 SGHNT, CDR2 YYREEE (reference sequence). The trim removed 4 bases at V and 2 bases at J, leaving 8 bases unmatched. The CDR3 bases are TGTGCCAGCAGCCAAGACAGGGGTTCCCCCTACGAGCAGTACTTC. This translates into CASSQDRGSPYEQYF.

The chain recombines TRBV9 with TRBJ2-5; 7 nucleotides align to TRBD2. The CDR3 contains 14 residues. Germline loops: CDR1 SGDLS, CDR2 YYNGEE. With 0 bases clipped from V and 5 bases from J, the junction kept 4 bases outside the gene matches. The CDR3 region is CASSVEAGAETQYF. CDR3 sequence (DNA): TGTGCCAGCAGCGTAGAGGCGGGAGCGGAGACCCAGTACTTC.

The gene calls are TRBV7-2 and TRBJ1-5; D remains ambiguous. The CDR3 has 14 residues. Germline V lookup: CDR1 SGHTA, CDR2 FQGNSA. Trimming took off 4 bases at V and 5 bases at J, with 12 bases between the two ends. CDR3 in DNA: TGTGCCAGCAGCTCCGGACGGATCGATCAGCCCCAGCATTTT. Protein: CASSSGRIDQPQHF.

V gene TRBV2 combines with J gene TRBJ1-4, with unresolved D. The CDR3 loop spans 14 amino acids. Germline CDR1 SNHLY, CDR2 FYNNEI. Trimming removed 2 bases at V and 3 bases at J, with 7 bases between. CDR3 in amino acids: CASSEQVANEKLFF. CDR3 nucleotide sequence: TGTGCCAGCAGTGAACAGGTTGCTAATGAAAAACTGTTTTTT.

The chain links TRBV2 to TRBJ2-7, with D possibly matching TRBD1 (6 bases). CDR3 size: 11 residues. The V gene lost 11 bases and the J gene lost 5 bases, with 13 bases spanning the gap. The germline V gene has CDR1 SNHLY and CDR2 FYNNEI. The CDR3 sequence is CAQGTPNEQYF. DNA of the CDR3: TGTGCCCAGGGGACCCCCAACGAGCAGTACTTC.

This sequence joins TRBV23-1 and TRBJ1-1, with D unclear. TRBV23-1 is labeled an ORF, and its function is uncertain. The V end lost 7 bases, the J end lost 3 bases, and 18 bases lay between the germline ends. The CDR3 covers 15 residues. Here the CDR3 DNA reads TGCGCCAGCACTCTCCGCCGTCGTGGGGACACTGAAGCTTTCTTT. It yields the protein CASTLRRRGDTEAFF.

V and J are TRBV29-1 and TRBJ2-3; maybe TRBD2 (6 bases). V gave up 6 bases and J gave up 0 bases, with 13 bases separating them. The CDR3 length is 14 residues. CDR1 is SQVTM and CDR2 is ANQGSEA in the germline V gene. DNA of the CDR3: TGCAGCGTCTCCTTGACTAGAAGCACAGATACGCAGTATTTT. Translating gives CSVSLTRSTDTQYF.

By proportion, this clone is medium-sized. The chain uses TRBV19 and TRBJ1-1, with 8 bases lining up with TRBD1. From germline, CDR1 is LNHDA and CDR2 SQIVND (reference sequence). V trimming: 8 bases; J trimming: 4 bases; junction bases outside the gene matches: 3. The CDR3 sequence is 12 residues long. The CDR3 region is CASWQGATEAFF. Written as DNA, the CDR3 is TGTGCCAGTTGGCAGGGGGCCACTGAAGCTTTCTTT. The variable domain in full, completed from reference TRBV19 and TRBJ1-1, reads DGGITQSPKYLFRKEGQNVTLSCEQNLNHDAMYWYRQDPGQGLRLIYYSQIVNDFQKGDIAEGYSVSREKKESFPLTVTSAQKNPTAFYLCASWQGATEAFFGQGTRLTVV.

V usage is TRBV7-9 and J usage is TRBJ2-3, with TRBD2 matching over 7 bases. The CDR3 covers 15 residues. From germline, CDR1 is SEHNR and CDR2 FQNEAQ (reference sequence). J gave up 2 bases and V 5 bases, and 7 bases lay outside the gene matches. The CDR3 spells CASSLGLFFTDTQYF. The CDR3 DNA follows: TGTGCCAGCAGCCTGGGACTATTCTTCACAGATACGCAGTATTTT.

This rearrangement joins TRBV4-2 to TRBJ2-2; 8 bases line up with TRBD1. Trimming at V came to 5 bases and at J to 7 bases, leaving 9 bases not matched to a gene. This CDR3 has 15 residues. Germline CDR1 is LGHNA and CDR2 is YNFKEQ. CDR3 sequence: CASSVGTGTIGELFF. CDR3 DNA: TGTGCCAGCAGCGTAGGGACAGGTACAATCGGGGAGCTGTTTTTT.

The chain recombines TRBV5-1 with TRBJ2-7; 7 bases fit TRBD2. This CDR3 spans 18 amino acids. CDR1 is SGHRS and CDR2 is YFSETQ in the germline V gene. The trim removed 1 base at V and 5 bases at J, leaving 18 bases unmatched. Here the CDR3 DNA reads TGCGCCAGCAGCTTGCCTAGAGCGGGATTGGCCCTATCCCACGAGCAGTACTTC. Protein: CASSLPRAGLALSHEQYF.

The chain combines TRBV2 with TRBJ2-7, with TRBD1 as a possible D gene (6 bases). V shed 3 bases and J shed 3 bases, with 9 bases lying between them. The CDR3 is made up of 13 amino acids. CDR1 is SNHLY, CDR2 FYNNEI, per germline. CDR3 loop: CASSEVRGYEQYF. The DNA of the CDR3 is TGTGCCAGCAGTGAGGTCAGGGGCTACGAGCAGTACTTC.

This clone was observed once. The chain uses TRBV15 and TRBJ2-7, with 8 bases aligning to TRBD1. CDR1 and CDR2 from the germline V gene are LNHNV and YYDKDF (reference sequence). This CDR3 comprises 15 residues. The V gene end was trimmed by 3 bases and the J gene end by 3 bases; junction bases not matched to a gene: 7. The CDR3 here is CATSSSGTGRYEQYF. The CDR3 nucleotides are TGTGCCACCAGCAGCTCCGGGACAGGACGCTACGAGCAGTACTTC.

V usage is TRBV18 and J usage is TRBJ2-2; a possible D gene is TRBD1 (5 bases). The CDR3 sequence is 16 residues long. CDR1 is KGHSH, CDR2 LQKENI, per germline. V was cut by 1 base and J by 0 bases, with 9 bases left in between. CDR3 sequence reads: CASSPRGESNTGELFF. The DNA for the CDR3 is TGTGCCAGCTCACCACGGGGCGAGTCGAACACCGGGGAGCTGTTTTTT.